These 9 T cell receptor beta chains share one sample of origin, sequenced in a study of monozygotic twins with inflammatory bowel disease. TCRdb processed the 5' RACE reads again and assigns one entry to each CDR3 protein, with no DNA. Found here are about 380,000 distinct CDR3 sequences; the top ten clones hold roughly 2.6%. The specimen was blood. Receptors were obtained from a human donor with ulcerative colitis or Crohn's disease, or a healthy co-twin of an affected twin (not recorded which).

V gene TRBV2 combines with J gene TRBJ2-2; TCRdb returns TRBD2, unconfirmable since there is no DNA. CDR1 SNHLY and CDR2 FYNNEI come from the germline V gene. The CDR3 sequence is 17 residues long. The CDR3 region is CASSSGLAGFNTGELFF. Using reference TRBV2 and TRBJ2-2 for the parts outside the CDR3, the full variable domain is EPEVTQTPSHQVTQMGQEVILRCVPISNHLYFYWYRQILGQKVEFLVSFYNNEISEKSEIFDDQFSVERPDGSNFTLKIRSTKLEDSAMYFCASSSGLAGFNTGELFFGEGSRLTVL.

V and J are TRBV7-2 and TRBJ1-5. Per germline, CDR1 SGHTA and CDR2 FQGNSA. The CDR3 loop spans 12 amino acids. The CDR3 region is CASSLEVQPQHF.

This chain links TRBV5-1 with TRBJ2-7. CDR1 is SGHRS, CDR2 YFSETQ, per germline. The CDR3 sequence is 12 residues long. The CDR3 loop is CASRQLSHEQYF. The full variable domain, in which reference TRBV5-1 and TRBJ2-7 provide the parts outside the CDR3, is KAGVTQTPRYLIKTRGQQVTLSCSPISGHRSVSWYQQTPGQGLQFLFEYFSETQRNKGNFPGRFSGRQFSNSRSEMNVSTLELGDSALYLCASRQLSHEQYFGPGTRLTVT.

The chain has TRBV24-1 and TRBJ2-2; TCRdb's D gene call, TRBD1, goes unchecked for lack of DNA. This CDR3 has 17 amino acids. The germline V gene has CDR1 KGHDR and CDR2 SFDVKD. The CDR3 here is CATSDLGTGGGTGELFF.

The chain couples TRBV7-9 to TRBJ1-3. The germline gives CDR1 SEHNR, CDR2 FQNEAQ (reference sequence). The CDR3 spans 15 residues. The CDR3 sequence is CASSWGQGPGNTIYF.

The gene calls are TRBV7-2 and TRBJ1-2. CDR1 is SGHTA, CDR2 FQGNSA, per germline. This CDR3 is built from 12 residues. CDR3 in amino acids: CASSLVSYGYTF.

The chain couples TRBV12-3 or TRBV12-4 to TRBJ1-2. The CDR3 has 14 amino acids. The CDR3 loop reads CASRAGRALRGYTF.

The V call is TRBV7-8, the J call TRBJ1-4; the TCRdb call, TRBD1, lacks DNA for checking. Germline CDR1 and CDR2: SGHVS and FQNEAQ. This CDR3 has 17 amino acids. Here the CDR3 reads CASSLAGTGAPNEKLFF.

The V call is TRBV20-1, the J call TRBJ2-5; TCRdb's D gene call, TRBD2, goes unchecked for lack of DNA. The CDR3 runs 14 residues. Germline V gene data show CDR1 as DFQATT and CDR2 as SNEGSKA (reference sequence). Here the CDR3 reads CSAQRGGPKETQYF.